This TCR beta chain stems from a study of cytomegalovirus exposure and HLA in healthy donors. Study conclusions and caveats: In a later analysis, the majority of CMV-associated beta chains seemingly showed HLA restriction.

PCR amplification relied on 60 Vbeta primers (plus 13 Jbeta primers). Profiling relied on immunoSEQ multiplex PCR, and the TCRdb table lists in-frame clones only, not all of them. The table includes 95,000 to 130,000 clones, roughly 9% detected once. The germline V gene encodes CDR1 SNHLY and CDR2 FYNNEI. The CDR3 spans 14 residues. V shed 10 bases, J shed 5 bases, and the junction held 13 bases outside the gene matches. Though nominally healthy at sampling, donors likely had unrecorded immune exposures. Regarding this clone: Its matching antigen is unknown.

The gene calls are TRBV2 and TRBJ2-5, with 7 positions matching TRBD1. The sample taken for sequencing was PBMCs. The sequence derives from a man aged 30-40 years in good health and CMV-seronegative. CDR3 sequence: CATGARQGWETQYF. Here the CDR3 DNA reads TGTGCCACTGGAGCCCGACAGGGTTGGGAGACCCAGTACTTC.